The 25 T cell receptor beta chains reported below all come from one sample, sequenced in a study of T cell responses to AZD1222 COVID-19 vaccine. Method: immunoSEQ multiplex PCR; TCRdb's copy keeps in-frame clones and lacks some. The sample includes around 150,000 clones, 88% of them seen just once. This sample comprised peripheral blood, obtained on day 0 of AZD1222 vaccination. Source of these receptors: an adult in good health.

The J gene is TRBJ2-3, the V gene TRBV3-1 (or the pseudogene TRBV3-2); 7 positions agree with TRBD2. The CDR3 length is 14 residues. V dropped 8 bases and J dropped 4; count of bases not matched to a gene: 9. The germline CDR1 and CDR2 sequences are LGHDT and YNNKEL (reference sequence). The DNA of the CDR3 is TGTGCCAGCCGAGGACTAGTAGAGGCAGATACGCAGTATTTT. Amino acid sequence: CASRGLVEADTQYF.

This rearrangement joins TRBV25-1 to TRBJ1-2; 7 bases map to TRBD1. V gave up 4 bases and J gave up 3 bases; unmatched junction bases: 2. The CDR3 is made up of 13 amino acids. Germline V lookup: CDR1 MGHDK, CDR2 SYGVNS. CDR3 nucleotides: TGTGCCAGCAGTGCCGACAGGGACTATGGCTACACCTTC. This codes for CASSADRDYGYTF.

The rearrangement uses TRBV4-1 and TRBJ1-6; D call uncertain. The V end lost 0 bases, the J end lost 6 bases, and 18 bases lay between the germline ends. Germline-derived CDR1 and CDR2 are MGHRA and YSYEKL. The CDR3 has 18 residues. This CDR3 is CASSQDVIGRRLNSPLHF. As DNA, the CDR3 is TGCGCCAGCAGCCAAGATGTTATAGGACGGAGACTTAATTCACCCCTCCACTTT.

The V call is TRBV5-1, the J call TRBJ1-1, with no clear D. Germline lookup yields CDR1 SGHRS and CDR2 YFSETQ. CDR3 length: 13 residues. Trimming took 3 bases from V and 4 from J, leaving 10 bases between them. The CDR3 is CASSYLTSTEAFF. In DNA, the CDR3 is TGCGCCAGCAGCTACCTCACTAGCACTGAAGCTTTCTTT.

Here the CDR3 reads CASSLGGGGQGTYEQYF. The CDR3 DNA reads TGTGCCAGCAGCTTAGGGGGAGGAGGACAGGGGACCTACGAGCAGTACTTC. The chain recombines TRBV7-6 with TRBJ2-7; TRBD1 agrees at 9 bases. The germline CDR1 and CDR2 sequences are SGHVS and FNYEAQ. This CDR3 region has 17 residues. Losses at the gene ends were 1 base for V and 2 bases for J; bases not matched to a gene: 9. Combining the CDR3 with reference TRBV7-6 and TRBJ2-7 gives the whole variable domain GAGVSQSPRYKVTKRGQDVALRCDPISGHVSLYWYRQALGQGPEFLTYFNYEAQQDKSGLPNDRFSAERPEGSISTLTIQRTEQRDSAMYRCASSLGGGGQGTYEQYFGPGTRLTVT.

The chain carries TRBV7-2 and TRBJ1-1; D is possibly TRBD1 (5 bases). The germline CDR1 and CDR2 sequences are SGHTA and FQGNSA. The CDR3 is 14 residues long. Trimming took 1 base from V and 5 from J, leaving 11 bases between them. CDR3 DNA: TGTGCCAGCAGCTTAGACAGTTGGGGGACTGAAGCTTTCTTT. It is translated as CASSLDSWGTEAFF.

The genes are TRBV7-9 and TRBJ2-1; the D gene is possibly TRBD1 (6 bases). Trimming took 2 bases from V and 0 from J, leaving 8 bases between them. Germline V gives CDR1 SEHNR, CDR2 FQNEAQ (reference sequence). CDR3 length equals 15 residues. The CDR3 DNA sequence: TGTGCCAGCAGCTTAAGGGGGAGCTCCTACAATGAGCAGTTCTTC. Its translation: CASSLRGSSYNEQFF.

The rearrangement links TRBV9 to TRBJ1-1, with D unresolved. This CDR3 region has 13 residues. Germline V gene sequence: CDR1 SGDLS, CDR2 YYNGEE. The ends were cut back, 2 bases at V and 1 base at J, with 6 bases in the middle. Written as DNA, the CDR3 is TGTGCCAGCAGCGTTCCCCCGAACACTGAAGCTTTCTTT. Translating it yields CASSVPPNTEAFF.

This chain uses TRBV5-1 with TRBJ1-1, with 8 bases lining up with TRBD1. The junction had 6 bases not matched to a gene; V was cut back by 2 bases and J by 0 bases. This CDR3 comprises 16 residues. The germline V gene has CDR1 SGHRS and CDR2 YFSETQ. The CDR3 nucleotides are TGCGCCAGCAGCTTCGGGACAGGAGGAATGAACACTGAAGCTTTCTTT. Amino acid sequence: CASSFGTGGMNTEAFF.

The chain has TRBV10-2 and TRBJ1-6; D ambiguous. The CDR3 sequence is 13 residues long. V was trimmed by 0 bases and J by 10 bases, leaving 7 bases between them. The germline V gene has CDR1 WSHSY and CDR2 SAAADI. In DNA form, the CDR3 reads TGCGCCAGCAGTGAGTCAGGCTACTCACCCCTCCACTTT. Translated: CASSESGYSPLHF.

The rearrangement joins TRBV4-3 to TRBJ2-7; tentative D call: TRBD2 (6 bases). Trimming stripped 0 bases from V and 6 bases from J, with 9 bases between. From germline, CDR1 is LGHNA and CDR2 YSLEER. The CDR3 covers 13 residues. In DNA form, the CDR3 reads TGCGCCAGCAGCCAAGAGGGGGGACGCGAGCAGTACTTC. This translates into CASSQEGGREQYF.

This clone was counted a few times. Here the CDR3 DNA reads TGTGCCAGCAGTCCCGGGGGGGACTATGGCTACACCTTC. Protein sequence: CASSPGGDYGYTF. The chain joins TRBV28 to TRBJ1-2; tentative D call: TRBD1 (5 bases). Germline CDR1 and CDR2: MDHEN and SYDVKM. This CDR3 is built from 13 residues. V was shortened by 5 bases and J by 3 bases, with 10 bases between the two germline ends.

The chain carries TRBV28 and TRBJ1-5, with 8 positions matching TRBD1. V was pared by 5 bases and J by 6 bases, with 9 bases of the junction left unmatched. CDR1 and CDR2 from the germline V gene are MDHEN and SYDVKM. The CDR3 length is 15 residues. Here the CDR3 reads CASSLRTGTGQPQHF. The CDR3 DNA is TGTGCCAGCAGTCTCCGGACAGGGACGGGTCAGCCCCAGCATTTT.

The rearrangement joins TRBV6-5 to TRBJ2-6; D remains ambiguous. Per germline, CDR1 MNHEY and CDR2 SVGAGI. The CDR3 loop spans 13 amino acids. Trimming removed 4 bases at V and 1 base at J, with 2 bases between. This CDR3 reads CASSFSGANVLTF. The DNA for the CDR3 is TGTGCCAGCAGTTTTTCTGGGGCCAACGTCCTGACTTTC.

The chain joins TRBV13 to TRBJ1-1, with TRBD1 as a possible D gene (6 bases). Trimming took off 4 bases at V and 4 bases at J, with 13 bases between the two ends. The germline V gene encodes CDR1 PRHDT and CDR2 FYEKMQ (reference sequence). CDR3 length equals 14 residues. CDR3 amino acids: CASSWAQGSTEAFF. As DNA, the CDR3 is TGTGCCAGCAGCTGGGCCCAGGGGTCCACTGAAGCTTTCTTT.

The chain has TRBV5-5 and TRBJ2-7; D gene unclear. The germline V and J ends were trimmed by 0 bases and 3 bases, with 1 base remaining between them. The CDR3 consists of 11 residues. CDR1 SGHKS and CDR2 YYEKEE come from the germline V gene (reference sequence). The CDR3, as DNA: TGTGCCAGCAGCTTGGACTACGAGCAGTACTTC. Amino acids: CASSLDYEQYF.

The V and J genes are TRBV4-3 and TRBJ2-5; tentative D call: TRBD2 (5 bases). The CDR3 totals 15 residues. The germline CDR1 and CDR2 sequences are LGHNA and YSLEER. The V gene lost 0 bases and the J gene lost 2 bases, with 10 bases spanning the gap. CDR3 loop: CASSQDPDFQETQYF. CDR3 nucleotide sequence: TGCGCCAGCAGCCAAGACCCGGACTTTCAAGAGACCCAGTACTTC.

The chain is built from TRBV7-2 and TRBJ2-5; no firm D call. The CDR3 has 14 residues. The V gene's germline CDR1 is SGHTA and CDR2 FQGNSA. The V end was cut by 2 bases, the J end by 4 bases, with 11 bases between. In DNA form, the CDR3 reads TGTGCCAGCAGCTTATTAGCTGGGCCAGAGACCCAGTACTTC. Its protein is CASSLLAGPETQYF.

This chain joins TRBV29-1 and TRBJ1-5; 10 bases align to TRBD1. V shed 6 bases and J 6 bases; nucleotides not matched to a gene: 8. This CDR3 is 14 amino acids long. Germline assignment: CDR1 SQVTM and CDR2 ANQGSEA. CDR3 coding DNA: TGCAGCGTCCGGACAGGGGGGACGGGTCAGCCCCAGCATTTT. Protein product: CSVRTGGTGQPQHF.

The chain combines TRBV5-4 with TRBJ2-7, with a tentative D call TRBD2 (6 bases). V was cut by 3 bases and J by 0 bases, with 10 bases left in between. The V gene's germline CDR1 is SGHNT and CDR2 YYREEE (reference sequence). This CDR3 is 14 amino acids long. The CDR3 loop is CASSSPGSSYEQYF. CDR3 bases: TGTGCCAGCAGCTCCCCCGGGAGCTCCTACGAGCAGTACTTC.

The genes are TRBV21-1 and TRBJ1-5; the table assigns TRBD1, which was not confirmed against the DNA. TRBV21-1 is assigned pseudogene status. The CDR3 is 15 amino acids. The CDR3 sequence is CASSPTGGFNQPQHF. CDR3 DNA: TGTGCCAGCAGTCCAACAGGGGGGTTTAATCAGCCCCAGCATTTT.

The chain joins TRBV28 to TRBJ1-4, with 10 bases fitting TRBD1. CDR3 length: 15 residues. V trimming: 5 bases; J trimming: 8 bases; junction bases outside the gene matches: 8. The germline V gene has CDR1 MDHEN and CDR2 SYDVKM. The CDR3, as DNA: TGTGCCAGCAGTAGGGGACAGGGGCAAGGAGAAAAACTGTTTTTT. This translates into CASSRGQGQGEKLFF.

The chain employs TRBV11-2 and TRBJ1-1; 7 bases match TRBD1. CDR3 length equals 16 residues. Germline lookup yields CDR1 SGHAT and CDR2 FQNNGV. The V and J ends lost 4 bases and 6 bases, in that order; junction bases with no gene match: 14. CDR3 residues: CASSSPSQGGGSEAFF. Here the CDR3 DNA reads TGTGCCAGCAGCTCCCCCTCCCAGGGAGGGGGCTCTGAAGCTTTCTTT.

The chain employs TRBV28 and TRBJ1-6, with unresolved D. Deletions cut 6 bases from V and 0 bases from J, with 6 bases between. The CDR3 spans 14 residues. Germline V gives CDR1 MDHEN, CDR2 SYDVKM. CDR3 region: CASRESSYNSPLHF. DNA of the CDR3: TGTGCCAGCAGGGAAAGCTCCTATAATTCACCCCTCCACTTT.

The V and J genes are TRBV7-2 and TRBJ1-1; the D is unclear. The CDR3 contains 13 residues. V gave up 1 base and J gave up 4 bases, with 7 bases separating them. Per the germline V gene, CDR1 is SGHTA and CDR2 is FQGNSA. The CDR3 loop is CASSLEIATEAFF. The CDR3 nucleotides are TGTGCCAGCAGCTTAGAAATCGCCACTGAAGCTTTCTTT.